This TCR beta chain appears in the sequencing data of a study of blood T cells in healthy people across ages. Broader study findings: Significant beta diversity loss was already apparent by age around 36, declining roughly linearly. Higher diversity, along with more naive CD4+ cells, distinguished long-lived donors from aged donors.

Isolation yielded PBMCs, at least 7 million per sample, in every case. Per sample, no less than 6 micrograms of total RNA were extracted. Trimming took 0 bases from V and 2 from J, leaving 11 bases between them. This CDR3 has 16 amino acids. This clonotype was recorded at least ten times. Its antigen remains unidentified. A second PCR, run for roughly 7 to 11 cycles, used a sample-barcoded 5' primer plus a J-beta primer mix. TCRdb ran MiXCR on the 5' RACE reads and lists one entry per CDR3 protein. The table includes 710,000 or so distinct CDR3 sequences, about 32% detected once. Material for sequencing was blood. This chain links TRBV12-3 or TRBV12-4 with TRBJ1-5, with D unresolved. The clonotype comes from a woman older than 75 in good health. CDR3 in DNA: TGTGCCAGCAGTTTAGCGCTCGGTCACGGCAATCAGCCCCAGCATTTT. Translated, it gives CASSLALGHGNQPQHF.